The 21 T cell receptor beta chains presented below share a single source sample, sequenced in a study of cytomegalovirus exposure and HLA in healthy donors. The table came from immunoSEQ multiplex PCR; TCRdb's copy has only in-frame clones and leaves some out. The data show 59,000 or so clones, with roughly 87% seen just once and around 16% held by the top ten. Sequenced material: PBMCs. These receptors all come from a woman aged 18-30 years in good health and CMV-seronegative.

This chain connects TRBV9 to TRBJ2-1; D is perhaps TRBD1 (5 bases). V was pared by 4 bases and J by 0 bases, with 20 bases between. In germline, CDR1 is SGDLS, CDR2 YYNGEE. The CDR3 is 18 residues long. In nucleotides, the CDR3 is TGTGCCAGCAGCCTGGGGATCAGGGAATCGTTCTCCTACAATGAGCAGTTCTTC. This encodes CASSLGIRESFSYNEQFF.

The V and J genes are TRBV7-2 and TRBJ2-1, with D possibly being TRBD2 (6 bases). Deletions cut 2 bases from V and 9 bases from J, with 11 bases between. Germline V gives CDR1 SGHTA, CDR2 FQGNSA. The CDR3 runs to 13 residues. The CDR3 nucleotides read TGTGCCAGCAGCTTACTTGGGCGGGGTGAGCAGTTCTTC. Its translation: CASSLLGRGEQFF. The full variable domain, in which reference TRBV7-2 and TRBJ2-1 provide the parts outside the CDR3, is GAGVSQSPSNKVTEKGKDVELRCDPISGHTALYWYRQSLGQGLEFLIYFQGNSAPDKSGLPSDRFSAERTGGSVSTLTIQRTQQEDSAVYLCASSLLGRGEQFFGPGTRLTVL.

The chain links TRBV7-9 to TRBJ2-2; D possibly corresponds to TRBD2 (5 bases). This CDR3 spans 13 amino acids. The germline gives CDR1 SEHNR, CDR2 FQNEAQ (reference sequence). The V end was cut by 2 bases, the J end by 13 bases, with 14 bases between. DNA for the CDR3: TGTGCCAGCAGCTTAATGGAGGCCGGATCGCTGTTTTTT. It encodes CASSLMEAGSLFF.

This chain joins TRBV28 and TRBJ1-5; 8 bases agree with TRBD1. The germline V gene encodes CDR1 MDHEN and CDR2 SYDVKM. CDR3 length: 15 residues. Losses at the gene ends were 6 bases for V and 6 bases for J; bases not matched to a gene: 10. CDR3 residues: CASRRSGGIVQPQHF. In nucleotides, the CDR3 is TGTGCCAGCAGAAGATCAGGGGGCATCGTTCAGCCCCAGCATTTT. The full variable domain, with the rest looked up from reference TRBV28 and TRBJ1-5, is DVKVTQSSRYLVKRTGEKVFLECVQDMDHENMFWYRQDPGLGLRLIYFSYDVKMKEKGDIPEGYSVSREKKERFSLILESASTNQTSMYLCASRRSGGIVQPQHFGDGTRLSIL.

The CDR3 loop is CASSLAVSGANVLTF. The CDR3 DNA sequence: TGTGCCAGCAGCTTGGCTGTATCTGGGGCCAACGTCCTGACTTTC. The chain couples TRBV5-6 to TRBJ2-6; D remains unclear. From germline, CDR1 is SGHDT and CDR2 YYEEEE. The V gene lost 0 bases and the J gene lost 1 base, with 5 bases spanning the gap. This CDR3 is 15 amino acids long.

The rearrangement joins TRBV7-3 to TRBJ1-1, with D possibly matching TRBD1 (5 bases). Trimming stripped 6 bases from V and 2 bases from J, with 10 bases between. CDR1 and CDR2 (germline): SGHTA, FQGTGA. The length of the CDR3 is 13 residues. The CDR3 nucleotides read TGTGCCAGCAGTTTCGACAGCAACACTGAAGCTTTCTTT. Translated, it gives CASSFDSNTEAFF.

This chain joins TRBV14 and TRBJ2-3, with D perhaps TRBD1 (5 bases). Germline CDR1 and CDR2: SGHDN and FVKESK. Trimming pared 3 bases from V and 6 bases from J, leaving 10 bases between. There are 13 residues in the CDR3. CDR3 DNA sequence: TGTGCCAGCAGCCAGGTAGGGGTCGATACGCAGTATTTT. It specifies CASSQVGVDTQYF.

The chain combines TRBV10-3 with TRBJ2-7; no reliable D call. The CDR3 has 15 amino acids. Trimming shortened V by 2 bases and J by 2 bases, and 13 bases separated the two germline ends. Germline loops: CDR1 ENHRY, CDR2 SYGVKD. The CDR3 spells CAISEGPTVTYEQYF. CDR3 sequence (DNA): TGTGCCATCAGTGAGGGCCCCACAGTTACCTACGAGCAGTACTTC.

The V gene is TRBV30, the J gene TRBJ1-5; tentative D call: TRBD1 (5 bases). The CDR3 loop spans 14 amino acids. Germline V lookup: CDR1 GTSNPN, CDR2 SVGIG (reference sequence). Trimming removed 0 bases at V and 0 bases at J, with 6 bases between. This chain's CDR3 is CAWSVGGSNQPQHF. The CDR3 DNA sequence: TGTGCCTGGAGTGTGGGGGGTAGCAATCAGCCCCAGCATTTT.

This chain connects TRBV28 to TRBJ2-1; TRBD2 matches 10 bases. The CDR3 extends over 18 amino acids. CDR1 and CDR2 (germline): MDHEN, SYDVKM. The ends lost 6 bases at V and 4 bases at J; junction bases unmatched: 15. The chain's CDR3 is CASREQRTSGGDYNEQFF. CDR3 DNA: TGTGCCAGCAGAGAACAGCGGACGAGCGGGGGGGATTACAATGAGCAGTTCTTC.

V and J are TRBV5-1 and TRBJ2-7; the D is unclear. The length of the CDR3 is 11 residues. V shed 7 bases and J shed 5 bases, with 10 bases lying between them. Germline CDR1 SGHRS, CDR2 YFSETQ. In DNA, the CDR3 is TGCGCCAGCGTTCTAACGGACGAGCAGTACTTC. The encoded protein is CASVLTDEQYF.

The gene calls are TRBV6-1 and TRBJ1-1; the D is unclear. Germline loops: CDR1 MNHNS, CDR2 SASEGT. The CDR3 loop spans 14 amino acids. Trimming removed 6 bases at V and 4 bases at J, with 15 bases between. The DNA of the CDR3 is TGTGCCAGCAGGCCCGTAAGAGGTTTCACTGAAGCTTTCTTT. Translating gives CASRPVRGFTEAFF.

This clone was observed a handful of times. V usage is TRBV18 and J usage is TRBJ1-1; the D gene is possibly TRBD1 (6 bases). Germline loops: CDR1 KGHSH, CDR2 LQKENI. Deletions cut 4 bases from V and 1 base from J, with 13 bases between. The CDR3 sequence is 15 residues long. CDR3: CASSRNYRENTEAFF. The CDR3 DNA reads TGTGCCAGCTCACGGAACTACAGGGAGAACACTGAAGCTTTCTTT.

The gene calls are TRBV27 and TRBJ2-1; D ambiguous. The CDR3 loop spans 14 amino acids. Germline values: CDR1 MNHEY, CDR2 SMNVEV (reference sequence). The V gene lost 7 bases and the J gene lost 4 bases, with 14 bases spanning the gap. CDR3 sequence: CASTTPDLYNEQFF. CDR3 in DNA: TGTGCCAGCACCACCCCCGACTTGTACAATGAGCAGTTCTTC.

The chain carries TRBV18 and TRBJ2-3, with 9 bases matching TRBD1. Germline CDR1 KGHSH, CDR2 LQKENI. V lost 4 bases and J lost 3; bases outside the gene matches: 8. This CDR3 region has 16 residues. This chain's CDR3 is CASSQGTGLRTDTQYF. The CDR3 coding sequence is TGTGCCAGCTCACAAGGGACAGGGTTAAGGACAGATACGCAGTATTTT.

The V call is TRBV5-1, the J call TRBJ2-7; 9 nucleotides align to TRBD1. Trimming removed 4 bases from V and 7 bases from J; junction bases left unmatched: 9. Germline lookup yields CDR1 SGHRS and CDR2 YFSETQ. The CDR3 has 14 residues. This CDR3 reads CASSRLQGAGEQYF. For the CDR3, the DNA is TGCGCCAGCAGCCGACTACAGGGGGCGGGAGAGCAGTACTTC.

This clone was found a few times. V gene TRBV10-1 combines with J gene TRBJ1-1, with 7 bases fitting TRBD1. Germline V gene data show CDR1 as WNHNN and CDR2 as SYGVQD (reference sequence). CDR3 length: 15 amino acids. The ends lost 1 base at V and 4 bases at J; junction bases unmatched: 6. The CDR3 reads CASSEFTGAATEAFF. CDR3 in DNA: TGCGCCAGCAGTGAGTTTACAGGGGCGGCCACTGAAGCTTTCTTT.

This clone was seen only once. The chain couples TRBV28 to TRBJ1-2; D gene ambiguous. Germline CDR1 reads MDHEN; CDR2 reads SYDVKM. CDR3 length: 14 amino acids. Between the trimmed V and J ends, which lost 5 bases and 1 base, there was a span of 11 bases. CDR3 amino acids: CASSRAGSNYGYTF. The CDR3 DNA reads TGTGCCAGCAGTCGCGCCGGGAGTAACTATGGCTACACCTTC.

The chain employs TRBV9 and TRBJ2-1; 7 bases match TRBD2. V gave up 3 bases and J gave up 9 bases; unmatched junction bases: 9. Germline V gives CDR1 SGDLS, CDR2 YYNGEE. The CDR3 length is 14 residues. The CDR3 nucleotides are TGTGCCAGCAGCGCGGGACTACCCCACGGTGAGCAGTTCTTC. The encoded protein is CASSAGLPHGEQFF.

The J gene is TRBJ2-3, the V gene TRBV5-1, with 16 nucleotides matching TRBD2. The CDR3 consists of 19 residues. CDR1 and CDR2 (germline): SGHRS, YFSETQ. V dropped 4 bases and J dropped 0; count of bases not matched to a gene: 8. The CDR3: CASSGTSGGDDSSTDTQYF. CDR3 DNA: TGCGCCAGCAGCGGGACTAGCGGGGGGGATGATTCTAGCACAGATACGCAGTATTTT. The full variable domain, with the rest looked up from reference TRBV5-1 and TRBJ2-3, is KAGVTQTPRYLIKTRGQQVTLSCSPISGHRSVSWYQQTPGQGLQFLFEYFSETQRNKGNFPGRFSGRQFSNSRSEMNVSTLELGDSALYLCASSGTSGGDDSSTDTQYFGPGTRLTVL.

This clone is a singleton in its sample. V and J are TRBV27 and TRBJ2-1; tentative D call: TRBD2 (6 bases). From germline, CDR1 is MNHEY and CDR2 SMNVEV (reference sequence). The germline V and J ends were trimmed by 0 bases and 10 bases, with 10 bases remaining between them. CDR3 length: 13 amino acids. CDR3 loop: CASSLSQSGEQFF. In DNA, the CDR3 is TGTGCCAGCAGTTTATCCCAAAGCGGGGAGCAGTTCTTC.